This T cell receptor (beta chain) stems from a study of T cell changes during pregnancy in multiple sclerosis. Here immunoSEQ multiplex PCR was the method, and the copy in TCRdb shows in-frame clones only, minus some. The profile shows approximately 73,000 clones, roughly nine tenths of them singletons. V lost 8 bases, J lost 3 bases, and 11 bases stayed unmatched. The CDR3 extends over 15 amino acids. The germline V gene has CDR1 SNHLY and CDR2 FYNNEI. This specimen consisted of CD4+ T cells from peripheral blood mononuclear cells, obtained before pregnancy. The TCR originated in a female donor with multiple sclerosis, enrolled in a pregnancy study. The chain uses TRBV2 and TRBJ1-2; 8 bases map to TRBD1. The chain's CDR3 is CASRLTGGMDYGYTF. CDR3 in DNA: TGTGCCAGCCGCCTAACAGGGGGAATGGACTATGGCTACACCTTC. Full variable domain (missing parts from reference TRBV2 and TRBJ1-2): EPEVTQTPSHQVTQMGQEVILRCVPISNHLYFYWYRQILGQKVEFLVSFYNNEISEKSEIFDDQFSVERPDGSNFTLKIRSTKLEDSAMYFCASRLTGGMDYGYTFGSGTRLTVV.